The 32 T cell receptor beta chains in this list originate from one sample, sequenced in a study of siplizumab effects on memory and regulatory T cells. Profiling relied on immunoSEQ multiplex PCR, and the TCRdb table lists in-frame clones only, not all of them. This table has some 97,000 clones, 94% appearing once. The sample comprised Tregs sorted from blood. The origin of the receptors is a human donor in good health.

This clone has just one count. This chain's CDR3 is CASSPLPGLAGGPGNEQFF. For the CDR3, the DNA is TGTGCCAGCAGCCCCCTACCGGGACTAGCGGGAGGGCCCGGCAATGAGCAGTTCTTC. The chain combines TRBV5-5 with TRBJ2-1, with 16 bases that match TRBD2. Losses at the gene ends were 4 bases for V and 6 bases for J; bases not matched to a gene: 13. In germline, CDR1 is SGHKS, CDR2 YYEKEE (reference sequence). The CDR3 runs to 19 residues.

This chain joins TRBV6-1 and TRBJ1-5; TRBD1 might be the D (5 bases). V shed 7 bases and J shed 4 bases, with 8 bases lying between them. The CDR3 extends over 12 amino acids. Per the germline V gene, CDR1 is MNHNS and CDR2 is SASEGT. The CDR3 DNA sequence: TGTGCCAGCACCGGGGGAAATCAGCCCCAGCATTTT. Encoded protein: CASTGGNQPQHF.

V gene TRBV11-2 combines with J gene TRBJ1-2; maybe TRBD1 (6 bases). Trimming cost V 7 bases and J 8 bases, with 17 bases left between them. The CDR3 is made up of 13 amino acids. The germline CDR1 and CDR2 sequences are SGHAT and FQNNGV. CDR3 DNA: TGTGCCAGCAACACCAAGGGGGGACGGGGCTACACCTTC. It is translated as CASNTKGGRGYTF. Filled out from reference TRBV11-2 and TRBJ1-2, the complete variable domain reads EAGVAQSPRYKIIEKRQSVAFWCNPISGHATLYWYQQILGQGPKLLIQFQNNGVVDDSQLPKDRFSAERLKGVDSTLKIQPAKLEDSAVYLCASNTKGGRGYTFGSGTRLTVV.

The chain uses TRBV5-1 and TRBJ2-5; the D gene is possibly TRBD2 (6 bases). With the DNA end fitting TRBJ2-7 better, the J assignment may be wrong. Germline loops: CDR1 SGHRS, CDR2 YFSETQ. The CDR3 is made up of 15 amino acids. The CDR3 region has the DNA TGCGCCAGCAGGAGAACTAGCCGGAACGTATACGAGCAGTACTTC. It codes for CASRRTSRNVYEQYF.

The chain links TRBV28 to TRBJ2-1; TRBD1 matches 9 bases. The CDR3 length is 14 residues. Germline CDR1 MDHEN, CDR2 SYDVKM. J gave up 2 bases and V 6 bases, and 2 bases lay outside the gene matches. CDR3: CASRTGGTYNEQFF. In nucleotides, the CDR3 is TGTGCCAGCAGGACAGGGGGAACCTACAATGAGCAGTTCTTC.

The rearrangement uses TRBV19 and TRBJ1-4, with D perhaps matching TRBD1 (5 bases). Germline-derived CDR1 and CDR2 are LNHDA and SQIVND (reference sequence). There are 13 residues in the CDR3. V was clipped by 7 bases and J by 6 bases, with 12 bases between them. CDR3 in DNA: TGTGCCAGTATGGCAGGGAGGTATGAAAAACTGTTTTTT. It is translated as CASMAGRYEKLFF.

The CDR3, as DNA: TGTGCCACCAGCAGAGATCCGGGCACAGATACGCAGTATTTT. It encodes CATSRDPGTDTQYF. The chain is built from TRBV15 and TRBJ2-3; D gene unclear. V was shortened by 0 bases and J by 1 base, with 5 bases between the two germline ends. Germline assignment: CDR1 LNHNV and CDR2 YYDKDF (reference sequence). The CDR3 totals 14 residues.

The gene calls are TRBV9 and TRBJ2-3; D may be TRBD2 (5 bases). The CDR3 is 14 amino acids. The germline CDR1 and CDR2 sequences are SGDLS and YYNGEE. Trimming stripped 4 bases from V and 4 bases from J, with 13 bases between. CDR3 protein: CASSPRWGADTQYF. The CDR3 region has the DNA TGTGCCAGCAGCCCCCGCTGGGGAGCAGATACGCAGTATTTT.

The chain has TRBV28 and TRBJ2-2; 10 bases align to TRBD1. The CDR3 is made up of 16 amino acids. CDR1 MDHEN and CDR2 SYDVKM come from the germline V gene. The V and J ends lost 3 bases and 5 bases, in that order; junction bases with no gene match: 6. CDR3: CASSFGDRGRTGELFF. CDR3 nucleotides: TGTGCCAGCAGTTTCGGGGACAGGGGACGAACCGGGGAGCTGTTTTTT.

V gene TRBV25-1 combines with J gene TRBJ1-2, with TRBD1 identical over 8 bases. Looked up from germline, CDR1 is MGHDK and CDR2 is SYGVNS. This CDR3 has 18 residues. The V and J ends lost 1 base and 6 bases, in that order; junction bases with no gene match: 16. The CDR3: CASSESGGTGWGSNGYTF. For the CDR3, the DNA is TGTGCCAGCAGTGAATCAGGAGGGACAGGTTGGGGGTCGAATGGCTACACCTTC.

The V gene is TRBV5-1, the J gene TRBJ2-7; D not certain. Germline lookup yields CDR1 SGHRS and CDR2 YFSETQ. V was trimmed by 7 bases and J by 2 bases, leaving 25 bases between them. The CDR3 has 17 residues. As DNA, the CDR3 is TGCGCCAGCCAACGAGGTGGGGTGACAACCGAAGCCTACGAGCAGTACTTC. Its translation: CASQRGGVTTEAYEQYF.

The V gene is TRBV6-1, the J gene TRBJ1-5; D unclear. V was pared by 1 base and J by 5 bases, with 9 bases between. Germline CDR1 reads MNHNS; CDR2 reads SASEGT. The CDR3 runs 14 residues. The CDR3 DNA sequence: TGTGCCAGCAGTGAAGGAACAGTTTATCAGCCCCAGCATTTT. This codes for CASSEGTVYQPQHF.

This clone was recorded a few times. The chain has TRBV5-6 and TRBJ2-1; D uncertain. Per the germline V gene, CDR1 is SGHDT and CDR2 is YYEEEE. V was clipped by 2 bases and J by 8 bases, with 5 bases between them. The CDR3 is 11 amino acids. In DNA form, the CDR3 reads TGTGCCAGCAGCTTAAGGGATGAGCAGTTCTTC. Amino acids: CASSLRDEQFF.

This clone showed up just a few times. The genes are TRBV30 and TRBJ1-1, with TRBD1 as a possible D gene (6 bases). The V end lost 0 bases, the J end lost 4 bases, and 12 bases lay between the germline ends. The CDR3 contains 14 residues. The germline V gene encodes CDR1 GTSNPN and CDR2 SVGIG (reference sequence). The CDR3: CAWSVTTGTTEAFF. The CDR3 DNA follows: TGTGCCTGGAGTGTAACCACAGGGACCACTGAAGCTTTCTTT.

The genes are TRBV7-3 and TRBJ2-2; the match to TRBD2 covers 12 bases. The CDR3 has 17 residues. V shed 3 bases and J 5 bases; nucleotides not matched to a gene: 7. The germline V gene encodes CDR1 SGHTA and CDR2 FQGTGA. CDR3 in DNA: TGTGCCAGCAGCTTGGAGACTAGCGGGGGAAGAACCGGGGAGCTGTTTTTT. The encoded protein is CASSLETSGGRTGELFF.

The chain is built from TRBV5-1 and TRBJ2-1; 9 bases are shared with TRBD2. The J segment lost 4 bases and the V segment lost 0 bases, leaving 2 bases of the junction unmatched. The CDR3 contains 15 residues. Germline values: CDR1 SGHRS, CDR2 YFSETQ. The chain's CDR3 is CASSLGSGGYNEQFF. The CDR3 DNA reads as TGCGCCAGCAGCTTGGGTAGCGGGGGTTACAATGAGCAGTTCTTC.

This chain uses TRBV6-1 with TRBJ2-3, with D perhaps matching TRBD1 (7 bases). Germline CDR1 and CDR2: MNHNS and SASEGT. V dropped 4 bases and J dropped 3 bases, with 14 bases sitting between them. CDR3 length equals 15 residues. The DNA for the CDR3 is TGTGCCAGCAGTGCTAGGGCAGGGGGGACAGATACGCAGTATTTT. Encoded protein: CASSARAGGTDTQYF.

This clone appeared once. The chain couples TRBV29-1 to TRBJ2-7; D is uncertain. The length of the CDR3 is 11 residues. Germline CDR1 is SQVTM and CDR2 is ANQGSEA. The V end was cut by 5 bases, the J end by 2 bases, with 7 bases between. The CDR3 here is CSVIRTYEQYF. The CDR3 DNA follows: TGCAGCGTTATCCGGACCTACGAGCAGTACTTC.

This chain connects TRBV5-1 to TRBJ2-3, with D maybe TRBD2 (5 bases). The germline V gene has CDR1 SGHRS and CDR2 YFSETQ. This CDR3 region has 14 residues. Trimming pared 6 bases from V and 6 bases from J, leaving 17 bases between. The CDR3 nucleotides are TGCGCCAGCACCCCCGGCACTAGGATGGATACGCAGTATTTT. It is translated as CASTPGTRMDTQYF.

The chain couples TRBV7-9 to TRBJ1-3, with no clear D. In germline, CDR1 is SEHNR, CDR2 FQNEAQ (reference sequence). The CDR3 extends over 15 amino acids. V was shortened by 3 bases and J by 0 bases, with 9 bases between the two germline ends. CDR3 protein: CASSFGPRSGNTIYF. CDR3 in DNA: TGTGCCAGCAGCTTCGGACCTCGCTCTGGAAACACCATATATTTT.

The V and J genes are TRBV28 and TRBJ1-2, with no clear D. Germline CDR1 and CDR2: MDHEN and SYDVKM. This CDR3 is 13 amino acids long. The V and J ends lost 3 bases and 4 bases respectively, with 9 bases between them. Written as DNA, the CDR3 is TGTGCCAGCAGTTTTCCCATCCGCTATGGCTACACCTTC. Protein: CASSFPIRYGYTF.

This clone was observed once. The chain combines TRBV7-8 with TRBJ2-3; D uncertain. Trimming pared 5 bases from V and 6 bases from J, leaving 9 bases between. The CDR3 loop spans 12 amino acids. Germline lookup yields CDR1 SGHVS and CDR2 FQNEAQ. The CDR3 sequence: CASSPLLDTQYF. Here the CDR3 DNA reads TGTGCCAGCAGCCCACTTCTTGATACGCAGTATTTT.

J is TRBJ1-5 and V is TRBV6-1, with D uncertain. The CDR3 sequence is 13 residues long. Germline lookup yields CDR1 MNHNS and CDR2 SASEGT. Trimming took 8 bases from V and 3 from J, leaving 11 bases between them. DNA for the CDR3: TGTGCCAGCCTCCTCAACGCCAATCAGCCCCAGCATTTT. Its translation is CASLLNANQPQHF.

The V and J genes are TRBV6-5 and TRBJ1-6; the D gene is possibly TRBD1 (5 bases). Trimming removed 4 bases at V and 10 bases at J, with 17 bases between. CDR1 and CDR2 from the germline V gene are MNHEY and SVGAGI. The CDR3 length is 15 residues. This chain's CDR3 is CASSLGRWARSPLHF. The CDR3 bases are TGTGCCAGCAGTTTGGGGCGGTGGGCTAGGTCACCCCTCCACTTT.

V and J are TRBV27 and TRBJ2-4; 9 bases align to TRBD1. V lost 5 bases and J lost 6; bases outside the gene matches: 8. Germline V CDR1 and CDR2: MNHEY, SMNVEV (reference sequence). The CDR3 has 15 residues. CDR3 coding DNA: TGTGCCAGCAGTCACAGGGGGCGGGAACGAAACATTCAGTACTTC. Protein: CASSHRGRERNIQYF.

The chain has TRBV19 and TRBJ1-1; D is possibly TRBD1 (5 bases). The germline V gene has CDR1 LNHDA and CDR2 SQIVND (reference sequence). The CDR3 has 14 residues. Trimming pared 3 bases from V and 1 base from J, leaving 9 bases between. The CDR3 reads CASSIPGQNTEAFF. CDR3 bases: TGTGCCAGTAGTATTCCGGGGCAGAACACTGAAGCTTTCTTT.

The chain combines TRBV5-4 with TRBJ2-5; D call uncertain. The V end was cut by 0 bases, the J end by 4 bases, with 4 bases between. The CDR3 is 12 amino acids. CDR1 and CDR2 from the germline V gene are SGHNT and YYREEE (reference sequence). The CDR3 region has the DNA TGTGCCAGCAGCTTGGCCTTAGAGACCCAGTACTTC. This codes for CASSLALETQYF.

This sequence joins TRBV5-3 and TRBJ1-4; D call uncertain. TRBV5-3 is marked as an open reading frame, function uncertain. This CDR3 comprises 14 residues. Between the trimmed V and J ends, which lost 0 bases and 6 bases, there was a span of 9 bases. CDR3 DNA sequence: TGTGCCAGAAGCTTGGACGGAGGAGATGAAAAACTGTTTTTT. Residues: CARSLDGGDEKLFF.

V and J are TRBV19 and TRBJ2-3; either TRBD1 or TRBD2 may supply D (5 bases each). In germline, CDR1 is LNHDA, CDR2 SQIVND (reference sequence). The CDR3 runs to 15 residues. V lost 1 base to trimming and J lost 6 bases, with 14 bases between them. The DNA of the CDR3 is TGTGCCAGTAGTATAGTTGGAATGGGGGACGATACGCAGTATTTT. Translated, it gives CASSIVGMGDDTQYF.

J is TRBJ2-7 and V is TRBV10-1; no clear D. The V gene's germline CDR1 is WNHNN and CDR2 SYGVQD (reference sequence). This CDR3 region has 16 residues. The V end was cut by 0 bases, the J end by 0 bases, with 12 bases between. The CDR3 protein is CASSESRSFNSYEQYF. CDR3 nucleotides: TGCGCCAGCAGTGAGTCAAGGAGCTTCAACTCCTACGAGCAGTACTTC.

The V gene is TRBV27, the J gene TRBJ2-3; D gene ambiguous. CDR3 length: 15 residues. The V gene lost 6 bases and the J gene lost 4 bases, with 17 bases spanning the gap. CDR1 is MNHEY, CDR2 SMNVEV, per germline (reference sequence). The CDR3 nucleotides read TGTGCCAGCAGGCGGTCGAGTTCCCGTGCAGATACGCAGTATTTT. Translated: CASRRSSSRADTQYF.

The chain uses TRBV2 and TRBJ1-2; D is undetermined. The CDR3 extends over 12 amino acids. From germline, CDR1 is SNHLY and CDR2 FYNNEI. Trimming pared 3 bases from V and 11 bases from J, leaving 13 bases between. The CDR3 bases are TGTGCCAGCAGTGAGAGGGCCTTCCTTTACACCTTC. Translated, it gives CASSERAFLYTF.